This T cell receptor beta chain was profiled in a study of blood T cell repertoires in COVID-19. Study context: The samples span acute and convalescent COVID-19 from the United States, Italy and Spain. Sample material is recorded as cDNA or gDNA derived from T cells, B-cell-depleted T cells, or PBMCs.

This CDR3 region has 14 residues. Germline CDR1 and CDR2: SNHLY and FYNNEI. V shed 9 bases, J shed 2 bases, and the junction held 6 bases outside the gene matches. About this clone itself: This CDR3 is also generated by other DNA sequences in the sample.

Some clones are missing from TCRdb's copy, which holds only in-frame ones; the method was immunoSEQ multiplex PCR. The table includes about 150,000 clones, about 80% detected once. Material for sequencing was peripheral blood. The sequence derives from a man between 65 and 85 years old with acute or convalescent COVID-19. The rearrangement links TRBV2 to TRBJ2-7, with 11 bases lining up with TRBD2. In nucleotides, the CDR3 is TGTGCCAGTATTGAGGGACTAGCGGCCTACGAGCAGTACTTC. Protein product: CASIEGLAAYEQYF.